This T cell receptor beta chain came from a study of blood T cells in healthy people across ages. Trimming took 4 bases from V and 6 from J; bases not matched to a gene: 8. The CDR3 runs to 14 residues. Per germline, CDR1 SGHRS and CDR2 YFSETQ. A sample-barcoded 5' primer and a J-beta primer mix were used in a second PCR of about 6 to 11 cycles. TCRdb reprocessed the 5' RACE reads via MiXCR and lists one record per CDR3 protein. The repertoire consists of roughly 1.5 million distinct CDR3 sequences, with about 42% occurring once and the leading ten covering about 3.8%. Broader study findings: The study found TCR beta diversity correlated strongly with naive T cell percentage.

In regard to this clonotype: As yet, its antigen is unknown.

J is TRBJ1-2 and V is TRBV5-1, with TRBD1 matching over 8 bases. Material: blood. This sequence originates from a woman in her late teens or twenties in good health. CDR3 coding DNA: TGCGCCAGCAGCATAGACAGGGGACACGATGGCTACACCTTC. This codes for CASSIDRGHDGYTF.